The 21 T cell receptor beta chains reported below all come from one sample, sequenced in a study of cytomegalovirus exposure and HLA in healthy donors. Both 60 Vbeta primers and 13 Jbeta primers went into the PCR. This table comes from immunoSEQ multiplex PCR, and its TCRdb copy is limited to in-frame clones, with some not included. Here the sample spans 150,000 to 200,000 clones, 70% to 90% being singletons. Material: PBMCs. The source of these receptors is a man between 18 and 29 years old in good health and CMV-seropositive.

The V gene is TRBV2, the J gene TRBJ1-4; D possibly corresponds to TRBD1 (6 bases). The V end was cut by 8 bases, the J end by 1 base, with 11 bases between. Germline V gene data show CDR1 as SNHLY and CDR2 as FYNNEI. The CDR3 consists of 14 residues. CDR3 DNA sequence: TGTGCCAGCCGGGCAGGGGTAACTAATGAAAAACTGTTTTTT. Amino acid sequence: CASRAGVTNEKLFF. The full variable domain, its missing parts supplied by reference TRBV2 and TRBJ1-4, is EPEVTQTPSHQVTQMGQEVILRCVPISNHLYFYWYRQILGQKVEFLVSFYNNEISEKSEIFDDQFSVERPDGSNFTLKIRSTKLEDSAMYFCASRAGVTNEKLFFGSGTQLSVL.

The chain employs TRBV27 and TRBJ2-5; 13 bases agree with TRBD2. Germline values: CDR1 MNHEY, CDR2 SMNVEV (reference sequence). This CDR3 has 14 amino acids. After removal of 6 bases from V and 5 bases from J, the junction contained 3 bases not matched to a gene. As DNA, the CDR3 is TGTGCCAGCAGCTTGACTAGCGGGGGGGAGACCCAGTACTTC. Translated, it gives CASSLTSGGETQYF.

V and J are TRBV7-2 and TRBJ1-2; TRBD1 matches 10 bases. CDR1 SGHTA and CDR2 FQGNSA come from the germline V gene. The CDR3 is 15 residues long. J gave up 7 bases and V 1 base, and 6 bases lay outside the gene matches. Written as DNA, the CDR3 is TGTGCCAGCAGCTTAGAAGGGACAGGGGCTCGTGGCTACACCTTC. As protein: CASSLEGTGARGYTF.

The rearrangement links TRBV4-3 to TRBJ1-2; no reliable D call. This CDR3 is 15 amino acids long. Germline lookup yields CDR1 LGHNA and CDR2 YSLEER. The germline V and J ends were trimmed by 1 base and 0 bases, with 9 bases remaining between them. The CDR3 sequence is CASSQVSGTNYGYTF. CDR3 sequence (DNA): TGCGCCAGCAGCCAAGTCTCCGGGACTAACTATGGCTACACCTTC.

Points on this clone: A read error may account for a junction end that differs from germline. This chain connects TRBV7-9 to TRBJ1-1; the D gene is possibly TRBD1 (5 bases). The germline gives CDR1 SEHNR, CDR2 FQNEAQ (reference sequence). This CDR3 comprises 12 residues. The CDR3 region has the DNA TGTTCCAGCAGCGAAGGGACTGCGGAAGCTTTCTTT. Residues: CSSSEGTAEAFF.

This clone was recorded only once. CDR3 DNA: TGTGCCACCTGGAATAGCGGGGGAAAGCAGTACTTC. This gives the protein CATWNSGGKQYF. J is TRBJ2-5 and V is TRBV2; 9 positions match TRBD2. The CDR3 has 12 residues. The junction had 11 bases not matched to a gene; V was cut back by 10 bases and J by 11 bases. Germline CDR1 SNHLY, CDR2 FYNNEI.

The chain couples TRBV4-2 to TRBJ2-7, with 11 bases identical to TRBD1. The CDR3 loop spans 15 amino acids. Germline CDR1 reads LGHNA; CDR2 reads YNFKEQ. The V segment lost 3 bases and the J segment 2 bases; nucleotides outside the gene matches: 3. For the CDR3, the DNA is TGTGCCAGCAGCCAGCGGACAGGGGGCCCCTACGAGCAGTACTTC. Protein product: CASSQRTGGPYEQYF.

The chain uses TRBV6-1 and TRBJ1-3; 12 bases fit TRBD1. CDR3 size: 18 residues. In germline, CDR1 is MNHNS, CDR2 SASEGT. After removal of 0 bases from V and 4 bases from J, the junction contained 7 bases not matched to a gene. CDR3 nucleotide sequence: TGTGCCAGCAGTGAAGCACTAAGGGGACAGGGGGCAGGAAACACCATATATTTT. Translated: CASSEALRGQGAGNTIYF.

This clone was detected a few times. As DNA, the CDR3 is TGTGCCAGCAGCTCGACAGGGGAGGTCACTGAAGCTTTCTTT. Residues: CASSSTGEVTEAFF. The chain uses TRBV11-3 and TRBJ1-1; 8 bases map to TRBD1. The CDR3 spans 14 residues. From germline, CDR1 is SGHNT and CDR2 YENEEA. Losses at the gene ends were 4 bases for V and 4 bases for J; bases not matched to a gene: 5.

The J gene is TRBJ1-1, the V gene TRBV6-5, with TRBD1 as a possible D gene (5 bases). Germline V CDR1 and CDR2: MNHEY, SVGAGI. The germline V and J ends were trimmed by 7 bases and 3 bases, with 15 bases remaining between them. The CDR3 length is 14 residues. The CDR3 protein is CASTPGTPYTEAFF. CDR3 coding DNA: TGTGCCAGCACCCCCGGGACTCCTTACACTGAAGCTTTCTTT.

The gene calls are TRBV15 and TRBJ1-1; tentatively, D is TRBD1 (5 bases). CDR1 and CDR2 from the germline V gene are LNHNV and YYDKDF (reference sequence). V lost 5 bases and J 8 bases, leaving 15 bases between the germline ends. This CDR3 has 13 amino acids. Written as DNA, the CDR3 is TGTGCCACCAGCGGCTTCCGGGGGACGGAAGCTTTCTTT. Translated: CATSGFRGTEAFF. Supplemented by reference TRBV15 and TRBJ1-1, the full variable domain reads DAMVIQNPRYQVTQFGKPVTLSCSQTLNHNVMYWYQQKSSQAPKLLFHYYDKDFNNEADTPDNFQSRRPNTSFCFLDIRSPGLGDTAMYLCATSGFRGTEAFFGQGTRLTVV.

The chain recombines TRBV6-5 with TRBJ2-5; D gene uncertain. Germline V gives CDR1 MNHEY, CDR2 SVGAGI. Trimming left V 0 bases short and J 4 bases short, with 6 bases between. This CDR3 region has 13 residues. The CDR3 sequence: CASSYSASETQYF. As DNA, the CDR3 is TGTGCCAGCAGTTACTCGGCATCAGAGACCCAGTACTTC.

There are a few counts of this clone. The chain is built from TRBV5-8 and TRBJ1-4; D possibly corresponds to TRBD1 (5 bases). The CDR3 extends over 17 amino acids. Trimming removed 4 bases from V and 4 bases from J, with 20 bases in between. Germline V gene data show CDR1 as SGHTS and CDR2 as YDEGEE. The CDR3 nucleotides read TGTGCCAGCAGCGCGAGGGCCGTGTGGGGACTTAATGAAAAACTGTTTTTT. Translation: CASSARAVWGLNEKLFF. Full variable domain (remainder filled in from reference TRBV5-8 and TRBJ1-4): EAGVTQSPTHLIKTRGQQATLRCSPISGHTSVYWYQQALGLGLQFLLWYDEGEERNRGNFPPRFSGRQFPNYSSELNVNALELEDSALYLCASSARAVWGLNEKLFFGSGTQLSVL.

V and J are TRBV7-2 and TRBJ2-5; TRBD1 might be the D (6 bases). The CDR3 has 15 amino acids. CDR1 is SGHTA and CDR2 is FQGNSA in the germline V gene. Trimming pared 2 bases from V and 2 bases from J, leaving 12 bases between. In DNA, the CDR3 is TGTGCCAGCAGCTTATTTGCGCAGGGGCAAGAGACCCAGTACTTC. Residues: CASSLFAQGQETQYF.

A word on this clone: Germline is not matched at one junction end, which may reflect a read error. The chain couples TRBV7-2 to TRBJ2-5; 7 nucleotides line up with TRBD1. Germline V gene sequence: CDR1 SGHTA, CDR2 FQGNSA. The CDR3 length is 13 residues. The CDR3 DNA reads as TGTGCCAGCAACTTACCGGGACAGAAGACCCAGTACTTC. It encodes CASNLPGQKTQYF.

The gene calls are TRBV25-1 and TRBJ2-7; a possible D gene is TRBD2 (5 bases). CDR1 and CDR2 from the germline V gene are MGHDK and SYGVNS. The V end was cut by 1 base, the J end by 7 bases, with 11 bases between. The CDR3 is 13 amino acids. Here the CDR3 reads CASSESGYWEQYF. CDR3 nucleotides: TGTGCCAGCAGTGAATCGGGGTACTGGGAGCAGTACTTC.

This chain uses TRBV27 with TRBJ2-5; D not resolved. Germline values: CDR1 MNHEY, CDR2 SMNVEV (reference sequence). The CDR3 is made up of 13 amino acids. Between the trimmed V and J ends, which lost 4 bases and 9 bases, there was a span of 15 bases. The CDR3, as DNA: TGTGCCAGCAGTTCTAGAGGCCAGAGTCCCCAGTACTTC. The encoded protein is CASSSRGQSPQYF.

The chain is built from TRBV6-1 and TRBJ1-4; D gene unclear. CDR1 and CDR2 (germline): MNHNS, SASEGT. The ends were cut back, 3 bases at V and 7 bases at J, with 15 bases in the middle. The CDR3 is 15 amino acids. In DNA, the CDR3 is TGTGCCAGCAGTGACGCTAGGGTTGAGGGTGAAAAACTGTTTTTT. Protein: CASSDARVEGEKLFF.

The chain employs TRBV18 and TRBJ1-6; D remains unclear. V was clipped by 3 bases and J by 8 bases, with 5 bases between them. Germline CDR1 reads KGHSH; CDR2 reads LQKENI. The CDR3 runs to 12 residues. The DNA of the CDR3 is TGTGCCAGCTCACCCCCGGATTCACCCCTCCACTTT. Translation: CASSPPDSPLHF.

V usage is TRBV21-1 and J usage is TRBJ1-3; TRBD1 is the table's D call, not checked against the DNA. TRBV21-1 is deemed a pseudogene. The CDR3 totals 15 residues. The CDR3 nucleotides read TGTGCCAGCAGCAAAGGGGGCAGGGCTGGAAACACCATATATTTT. It encodes CASSKGGRAGNTIYF.

The chain couples TRBV11-2 to TRBJ2-7, with TRBD2 as a possible D gene (5 bases). Trimming pared 5 bases from V and 0 bases from J, leaving 11 bases between. CDR1 and CDR2 (germline): SGHAT, FQNNGV. The length of the CDR3 is 14 residues. The CDR3: CASSPLGSSYEQYF. The CDR3 DNA sequence: TGTGCCAGCAGCCCACTAGGCAGCTCCTACGAGCAGTACTTC.